One TCR beta chain is described in this entry. In the source study's methods: Amplifying reference gene primers gave estimates of nucleated cell counts. Sequencing used immunoSEQ multiplex PCR; TCRdb keeps in-frame clones, though not all of them. That table supplies the V and J calls and clone size; D and trimming were determined from the DNA. The sample contains about 160,000 clones, around 82% of which appear only once. This record comes from a study of blood T cell repertoires in COVID-19. Study background: Samples came from the United States, Italy and Spain, spanning acute and convalescent COVID-19. PBMCs, B-cell-depleted T cells, or T cells provided the cDNA or gDNA that made up the material.

V was pared by 5 bases and J by 5 bases, with 10 bases between. The CDR3 loop spans 12 amino acids. The germline V gene has CDR1 PRHDT and CDR2 FYEKMQ (reference sequence). The rearrangement links TRBV13 to TRBJ2-7, with no clear D. The material sequenced was peripheral blood. This TCR derives from a man aged 55 to 69 with active or convalescent COVID-19. For the CDR3, the DNA is TGTGCCAGCAGCCCCCCCCAGGACGAGCAGTACTTC. Translated: CASSPPQDEQYF. Based on the CDR3 plus reference TRBV13 and TRBJ2-7, the full variable domain is AAGVIQSPRHLIKEKRETATLKCYPIPRHDTVYWYQQGPGQDPQFLISFYEKMQSDKGSIPDRFSAQQFSDYHSELNMSSLELGDSALYFCASSPPQDEQYFGPGTRLTVT.